This is a list of T cell receptor beta chains from one sample in a study of cytomegalovirus exposure and HLA in healthy donors. This table comes from immunoSEQ multiplex PCR, and its TCRdb copy is limited to in-frame clones, with some not included. The table records approximately 130,000 clones, 70% to 80% of them present only once. The sample consisted of PBMCs. The receptors come from a woman aged 45 to 65 in good health and CMV-seropositive. Each CDR3 is given with its conserved first and last residue. D genes are given only for firm matches. Not all rows give a size; the values are once, few, many and, for expanded clones, a class.

V	length	size	J	D	CDR3	DNA
TRBV9	16	-	TRBJ2-1	TRBD2	CASSVTVAGFYNEQFF	TGTGCCAGCAGCGTGACAGTAGCGGGGTTTTACAATGAGCAGTTCTTC
TRBV5-1	14	-	TRBJ2-7	TRBD1	CASSRTGGAYEQYF	TGCGCCAGCAGCCGGACAGGGGGAGCCTACGAGCAGTACTTC
TRBV5-1	14	-	TRBJ2-5	-	CASSWGGAQETQYF	TGCGCCAGCAGCTGGGGCGGGGCCCAAGAGACCCAGTACTTC
TRBV7-2	13	once	TRBJ1-2	-	CASSLGGVYGYTF	TGTGCCAGCAGCTTAGGGGGCGTCTATGGCTACACCTTC
TRBV10-3	16	-	TRBJ2-2	TRBD1	CAISESQGASTGELFF	TGTGCCATCAGTGAGTCACAGGGGGCGAGCACCGGGGAGCTGTTTTTT
TRBV29-1	12	-	TRBJ1-2	TRBD1	CSALGQDYGYTF	TGCAGCGCCCTGGGACAGGACTATGGCTACACCTTC
TRBV6-5	12	-	TRBJ1-1	-	CASSRGGTEAFF	TGTGCCAGCAGTAGGGGAGGGACTGAAGCTTTCTTT
TRBV9	17	-	TRBJ2-3	-	CASSGWSRDSSTDTQYF	TGTGCCAGCAGCGGATGGTCGCGGGACTCCTCCACAGATACGCAGTATTTT
TRBV6-5	12	-	TRBJ1-1	-	CASSYTGQRAFF	TGTGCCAGCAGTTACACAGGGCAAAGGGCTTTCTTT
TRBV30	13	-	TRBJ1-4	-	CAWSAGHNEKLFF	TGTGCCTGGAGTGCCGGACACAATGAAAAACTGTTTTTT
TRBV7-6	15	-	TRBJ1-2	-	CASLSRGVTNYGYTF	TGTGCCAGTTTGTCCCGGGGGGTCACTAACTATGGCTACACCTTC
TRBV5-1	13	-	TRBJ1-2	-	CASSLTANYGYTF	TGCGCCAGCAGCTTGACAGCTAACTATGGCTACACCTTC
TRBV9	16	-	TRBJ2-6	-	CASSVAASSGANVLTF	TGTGCCAGCAGCGTAGCCGCCAGCTCTGGGGCCAACGTCCTGACTTTC
TRBV19	16	-	TRBJ2-7	TRBD1	CASSTLPGQGSYEQYF	TGTGCCAGTAGTACGCTTCCGGGACAGGGCTCCTACGAGCAGTACTTC
TRBV30	15	-	TRBJ2-1	TRBD2	CAWSVAGGAYNEQFF	TGTGCCTGGAGTGTCGCGGGGGGCGCCTACAATGAGCAGTTCTTC
TRBV19	15	-	TRBJ1-4	-	CATSGRGISNEKLFF	TGTGCCACCAGCGGGAGGGGCATATCTAATGAAAAACTGTTTTTT
TRBV4-2	16	-	TRBJ2-7	TRBD2	CASSRAGTSGSYEQYF	TGTGCCAGCAGCCGGGCAGGGACTAGCGGGTCCTACGAGCAGTACTTC
TRBV29-1	15	-	TRBJ2-1	-	CSAPRPGWELNEQFF	TGCAGCGCCCCACGCCCGGGGTGGGAGTTAAATGAGCAGTTCTTC
TRBV18	16	-	TRBJ2-7	TRBD1	CASSFIGTGAPYEQYF	TGTGCCAGCTCCTTCATCGGGACAGGGGCCCCCTACGAGCAGTACTTC
TRBV9	15	-	TRBJ2-3	-	CASSVVGLVGDTQYF	TGTGCCAGCAGCGTAGTGGGACTCGTGGGGGATACGCAGTATTTT
TRBV5-1	12	-	TRBJ2-1	-	CASKAPEAEQFF	TGCGCCAGCAAAGCCCCCGAGGCTGAGCAGTTCTTC
TRBV6-5	12	-	TRBJ2-5	-	CASRGQQETQYF	TGTGCCAGCAGAGGACAGCAAGAGACCCAGTACTTC
TRBV7-2	16	-	TRBJ2-7	-	CASSLGPAGMAGEQYF	TGTGCCAGCAGCTTAGGACCCGCGGGGATGGCGGGGGAGCAGTACTTC
TRBV7-2	14	-	TRBJ1-2	TRBD1	CASSLYRGDYGYTF	TGTGCCAGCAGCTTGTACAGGGGGGACTATGGCTACACCTTC
TRBV2	16	-	TRBJ2-2	TRBD2	CASSVQGLVNTGELFF	TGTGCCAGCAGCGTACAGGGACTAGTTAACACCGGGGAGCTGTTTTTT
TRBV19	13	-	TRBJ1-1	-	CASSPSVRTEAFF	TGTGCCAGTAGTCCCTCTGTTCGCACTGAAGCTTTCTTT
TRBV11-1	14	-	TRBJ2-7	-	CASSPGHSSYEQYF	TGTGCCAGCAGCCCAGGGCATTCGTCCTACGAGCAGTACTTC
TRBV19	13	-	TRBJ1-4	-	CASSTLLRGKLFF	TGTGCCAGTAGTACCCTCTTAAGGGGTAAACTGTTTTTT
TRBV11-3	14	few	TRBJ1-1	-	CASSWSRGNTEAFF	TGTGCCAGCAGCTGGTCCAGGGGGAACACTGAAGCTTTCTTT
TRBV9	14	-	TRBJ2-7	-	CASSPLGGSYEQYF	TGTGCCAGCAGCCCCTTGGGGGGCTCCTACGAGCAGTACTTC
TRBV2	14	-	TRBJ2-7	TRBD2	CATGTSGPSYEQYF	TGTGCCACCGGGACTAGCGGGCCCTCCTACGAGCAGTACTTC
TRBV15	14	-	TRBJ2-1	-	CATGGGGGQNEQFF	TGTGCCACCGGGGGAGGGGGGGGCCAGAATGAGCAGTTCTTC
TRBV13	14	-	TRBJ2-7	-	CASSFGSLPAEQYF	TGTGCCAGCAGCTTCGGGTCCTTACCTGCCGAGCAGTACTTC
TRBV10-3	12	-	TRBJ1-2	-	CAISEDQYGYTF	TGTGCCATCAGTGAGGATCAGTATGGCTACACCTTC
TRBV5-1	17	-	TRBJ2-4	TRBD1	CASSFGSTGSIPNIQYF	TGCGCCAGCAGCTTTGGTTCGACAGGGAGTATTCCCAACATTCAGTACTTC
TRBV13	15	-	TRBJ1-3	TRBD1	CASSLGAGGRNTIYF	TGTGCCAGCAGCTTAGGGGCAGGGGGCCGAAACACCATATATTTT
TRBV2	18	-	TRBJ2-3	TRBD2	CASSQGLAGGSYKNTQYF	TGTGCCAGCAGTCAGGGACTAGCGGGGGGTTCGTATAAAAATACGCAGTATTTT
TRBV7-2	15	-	TRBJ2-7	-	CASSLDEGYGYEQYF	TGTGCCAGCAGCTTAGATGAGGGTTATGGGTACGAGCAGTACTTC
TRBV6-5	15	-	TRBJ1-1	TRBD1	CASSHGTDGANQAFF	TGTGCCAGCAGCCACGGGACAGATGGAGCAAACCAAGCTTTCTTT
TRBV28	14	-	TRBJ2-5	TRBD1	CASSPQGGQGTQYF	TGTGCCAGCAGTCCACAGGGGGGCCAAGGGACCCAGTACTTC
TRBV9	13	-	TRBJ2-5	-	CASSPLGGETQYF	TGTGCCAGCAGCCCCCTTGGGGGGGAGACCCAGTACTTC
TRBV11-3	14	few	TRBJ2-6	-	CASSFLSGANVLTF	TGTGCCAGCAGCTTTCTCTCTGGGGCCAACGTCCTGACTTTC
TRBV30	12	-	TRBJ1-2	-	CAWSVTSYGYTF	TGTGCCTGGAGTGTGACATCCTATGGCTACACCTTC
TRBV6-1	13	-	TRBJ2-7	-	CASSEASAYEQYF	TGTGCCAGCAGTGAAGCCAGTGCCTACGAGCAGTACTTC
TRBV5-5	15	-	TRBJ1-5	TRBD1	CASSRTTGLNQPQHF	TGTGCCAGCAGCCGGACGACAGGGCTCAATCAGCCCCAGCATTTT
TRBV11-3	15	-	TRBJ2-1	TRBD2	CASSLLLAGVNEQFF	TGTGCCAGCAGCTTACTACTAGCGGGGGTAAATGAGCAGTTCTTC
TRBV7-8	13	-	TRBJ2-3	-	CASSRLRADTQYF	TGTGCCAGCAGCAGACTAAGGGCCGATACGCAGTATTTT
TRBV7-2	15	-	TRBJ1-2	TRBD1	CASSLDRGRLNGYTF	TGTGCCAGCAGCTTGGACAGGGGGCGCCTGAATGGCTACACCTTC
TRBV30	15	-	TRBJ1-2	TRBD1	CAWRPRDRVFYGYTF	TGTGCCTGGAGACCCCGGGACAGGGTTTTCTATGGCTACACCTTC